This T cell receptor (beta chain) was identified during a study of blood T cell repertoires in COVID-19. Losses at the gene ends were 9 bases for V and 2 bases for J; bases not matched to a gene: 9. Germline V lookup: CDR1 LNHDA, CDR2 SQIVND (reference sequence). This CDR3 is built from 15 residues. Repertoires were generated with immunoSEQ multiplex PCR, while TCRdb's copy carries only in-frame clones and drops some. The data contain about 38,000 clones, 87% of them seen just once; the ten biggest clones take up 24%. This clone occurred a few times. This sequence originates from a man between 50 and 59 years old with active or convalescent COVID-19. Sequencing was performed on peripheral blood. This sequence joins TRBV19 and TRBJ2-1, with 8 bases identical to TRBD1. The CDR3 DNA follows: TGTGCCAGCTTCTTAAGACAGGGGCCCTACAATGAGCAGTTCTTC. It yields the protein CASFLRQGPYNEQFF.